Below, 5 T cell receptor beta chains from the same sample are listed, as sequenced in a study of shared clonotypes between healthy human individuals. Assay used: immunoSEQ multiplex PCR; TCRdb lists only in-frame clones, some missing. The sample holds some 2,000,000 clones; roughly 94% are singletons and the top ten take under 0.15%. The specimen was naive CD4+ T cells sorted from blood. Specified subset: CD45RA+ positively selected. Receptor source: a man between 18 and 29 years old in good health.

The chain carries TRBV4-1 and TRBJ2-1; TRBD2 aligns across 7 bases. Germline CDR1 MGHRA, CDR2 YSYEKL. Germline trimming cut 4 bases from V and 7 bases from J; bases unmatched to any gene: 10. The CDR3 has 15 residues. CDR3 sequence (DNA): TGCGCCAGCAGCCCGGTGGGAGGGTATAGAAATGAGCAGTTCTTC. Protein sequence: CASSPVGGYRNEQFF.

The chain employs TRBV30 and TRBJ2-2; D remains ambiguous. The germline CDR1 and CDR2 sequences are GTSNPN and SVGIG (reference sequence). The CDR3 totals 11 residues. The V end lost 4 bases, the J end lost 4 bases, and 4 bases lay between the germline ends. CDR3 coding DNA: TGTGCCTGGAAGGGCACCGGGGAGCTGTTTTTT. Its translation is CAWKGTGELFF.

As concerns this clone: The identical CDR3 is also encoded by other nucleotide sequences in the sample. The CDR3 DNA is TGTGCCAGCAGTTTAAGAGGTAACACTGAAGCTTTCTTT. Amino acids: CASSLRGNTEAFF. J is TRBJ1-1 and V is TRBV27; no clear D. This CDR3 contains 13 residues. V was shortened by 2 bases and J by 2 bases, with 6 bases between the two germline ends. Germline V gene lookup returns CDR1 MNHEY and CDR2 SMNVEV (reference sequence).

Concerning this clone itself: Different DNA sequences within this sample yield the same CDR3. The chain couples TRBV9 to TRBJ2-3; weak D call: TRBD1 (5 bases). Germline V gives CDR1 SGDLS, CDR2 YYNGEE. V lost 0 bases to trimming and J lost 3 bases, with 8 bases between them. The CDR3 is 14 amino acids. The CDR3 is CASSVVPGTDTQYF. In DNA form, the CDR3 reads TGTGCCAGCAGCGTAGTTCCAGGGACAGATACGCAGTATTTT. Using reference TRBV9 and TRBJ2-3 for the parts outside the CDR3, the full variable domain is DSGVTQTPKHLITATGQRVTLRCSPRSGDLSVYWYQQSLDQGLQFLIQYYNGEERAKGNILERFSAQQFPDLHSELNLSSLELGDSALYFCASSVVPGTDTQYFGPGTRLTVL.

For this clone: This specimen includes other DNA sequences encoding the same CDR3. The V call is TRBV2, the J call TRBJ1-6; D remains unclear. Germline V lookup: CDR1 SNHLY, CDR2 FYNNEI. This CDR3 is built from 13 residues. V was shortened by 4 bases and J by 6 bases, with 7 bases between the two germline ends. For the CDR3, the DNA is TGTGCCAGCAGTGGGACTGTTAATTCACCCCTCCACTTT. Translating it yields CASSGTVNSPLHF.